This is a list of T cell receptor beta chains from one sample in a study of T-cell reconstitution after alpha-beta-depleted transplantation in children. MiXCR, run by TCRdb on the PCR reads, gives a single entry per CDR3 protein. The sample carries 640,000 or so distinct CDR3 sequences, approximately 17% recorded once. The specimen comprised PBMCs from the stem cell graft donor, sampled from the stem cell graft. The receptors derive from a human donor who donated a stem cell graft to a child with acute myeloid leukemia. The CDR3 runs from the conserved cysteine through the conserved F or W. Each record gives: V gene, CDR3 length, CDR3 protein.

TRBV4-2,15,CASSQIGQGNTEAFF
TRBV5-1,13,CASSLQERGEAFF
TRBV20-1,12,CSASRPSDEQFF
TRBV11-2,17,CASSLERQGARNTEAFF
TRBV4-1,13,CASSQVSGDEAFF
TRBV12-3/TRBV12-4,15,CASSQTGSLYTEAFF
TRBV7-2,15,CASSRVQQGTYGYTF
TRBV28,14,CASMKDRAYQPQHF
TRBV10-3,11,CAVASNYGYTF
TRBV15,15,CATSKHRGRTDTQYF
TRBV6-2/TRBV6-3,14,CASSYSGPGQPQHF
TRBV20-1,13,CSAAGTSSDTQYF
TRBV12-3/TRBV12-4,13,CASSDQGYGELFF
TRBV24-1,15,CATSGLPSGGREQFF
TRBV20-1,15,CSASSSGVSTDTQYF
TRBV2,16,CASHLLGGATNEKLFF
TRBV29-1,12,CSVGSGANVLTF
TRBV11-1,17,CASSLGLGTYSNYGYTF
TRBV4-1,16,CASSQDQGLGNTEAFF
TRBV7-2,15,CASSLEGHPNSPLHF
TRBV28,13,CASSFGFSAIQYF
TRBV25-1,14,CASSPSDSNEKLFF
TRBV20-1,13,CSAPWLAGGRVYF
TRBV20-1,15,CSAPSRDANTGELFF
TRBV27,15,CASSQGGQGIYEQYF